This entry features one T cell receptor beta chain sequence. The antigen is undetermined. Treatment noted: 10-day PBMC culture with coronavirus spike peptide pools or control peptides (ViraFEST assay). The data derive from a study of vaccination and CD4 T cells after COVID-19. About the research overall: Six males and four females, two Hispanic, made up the convalescents. Investigators took post-vaccine samples a median 72 days after dose two, within a range of 14 to 241. General observations from the study: It was found that, in convalescent patients, 304 of 307 vaccine-specific clones were spike mono-reactive. Among convalescent patients, a median around 86% of reactive clones emerged only after vaccination.

The CDR3 has 13 amino acids. The germline V gene encodes CDR1 DFQATT and CDR2 SNEGSKA (reference sequence). Trimming left V 4 bases short and J 8 bases short, with 15 bases between. Sequenced with the Oncomine TCR Beta short-read assay was DNA taken from cultured CD4+ T cells. TCRdb reanalysed the PCR reads using MiXCR and keeps one entry per CDR3 protein. This sample carries over 8,500 distinct CDR3 sequences, about 59% of them seen once, and the ten largest clones take about 25%. Source material: CD4+ T cells from blood, cultured in vitro. The V gene is TRBV20-1, the J gene TRBJ1-5; D unresolved. This sequence originates from a human donor who had recovered from COVID-19. In DNA form, the CDR3 reads TGCAGTGCTAATAGGACCCCTCTGGAGCCCCAGCATTTT. Translating gives CSANRTPLEPQHF.